This TCR beta chain was retrieved from a study of blood T cell repertoires in COVID-19. About the research overall: Some COVID-19 samples were acute and others convalescent; all came from the United States, Italy and Spain. T cells, B-cell-depleted T cells, or PBMCs provided the cDNA or gDNA that served as material.

Authors' processing steps: Amplification with reference gene primers provided the estimates of nucleated cell counts. The repertoire was sequenced with immunoSEQ multiplex PCR; TCRdb's copy has only in-frame clones and lacks some. Clonal size and the V and J genes are those of that table, whereas D and trimming came from the DNA. The data hold 100,000 to 150,000 clones, with roughly 87% observed a single time. The V gene end was trimmed by 8 bases and the J gene end by 0 bases; junction bases not matched to a gene: 6. Germline CDR1 SNHLY, CDR2 FYNNEI. This CDR3 has 15 residues. Sequencing was carried out using peripheral blood. The V and J genes are TRBV2 and TRBJ2-1; 8 bases are shared with TRBD2. The sequence derives from an elderly man with active or convalescent COVID-19. The CDR3, as DNA: TGTGCCAGCCGATCGGGGGGGAGCTCCTACAATGAGCAGTTCTTC. Protein sequence: CASRSGGSSYNEQFF.